This is a list of T cell receptor beta chains from one sample in a study of T cell responses to AZD1222 COVID-19 vaccine. Assay: immunoSEQ multiplex PCR; the TCRdb copy retains only in-frame clones and omits some. The sample consists of 80,000 or so clones, about 82% of them appearing once. The starting material was peripheral blood, obtained on day 0 of AZD1222 vaccination. The receptor source for this set is an adult in good health. The CDR3 runs from the conserved cysteine through the conserved F or W. A D gene is named only where the DNA matches it firmly. Clone size, where shown, is once, few, many, or a class for clones that have expanded.

clone_size,d_call,j_call,v_call,cdr3_aa,cdr3_nt
.,TRBD2,TRBJ2-3,TRBV5-1,CASSSGTSGRGSLDTQYF,TGCGCCAGCAGCTCCGGGACTAGCGGGAGAGGGTCCTTAGATACGCAGTATTTT
once,.,TRBJ1-1,TRBV4-3,CASSPTVNTEAFF,TGCGCCAGCAGCCCCACAGTAAACACTGAAGCTTTCTTT
.,.,TRBJ2-1,TRBV5-3,CARSEHRDVDNEQFF,TGTGCCAGAAGCGAACACCGGGACGTAGACAATGAGCAGTTCTTC
.,.,TRBJ1-2,TRBV7-2,CASSLVYRANNYGYTF,TGTGCCAGCAGCTTAGTTTACAGGGCAAATAACTATGGCTACACCTTC
many,.,TRBJ1-2,TRBV19,CASKVWGGYGYTF,TGTGCCAGTAAGGTTTGGGGAGGCTATGGCTACACCTTC
.,TRBD2,TRBJ2-7,TRBV6-2/TRBV6-3,CASSYEERGGIYEQYF,TGTGCCAGCAGTTACGAGGAGCGGGGGGGCATATACGAGCAGTACTTC
.,.,TRBJ2-3,TRBV11-2,CASSGLRLEADTQYF,TGTGCCAGCAGCGGGCTTAGGTTGGAGGCAGATACGCAGTATTTT
few,.,TRBJ2-1,TRBV29-1,CSVENGHEQFF,TGCAGCGTTGAAAACGGCCACGAGCAGTTCTTC
.,.,TRBJ1-4,TRBV21-1,CASRPLDRGEKLFF,TGTGCCAGCAGACCCCTGGACAGGGGTGAAAAACTGTTTTTT
.,.,TRBJ1-1,TRBV19,CASSIRLGTNTEAFF,TGTGCCAGTAGTATTCGTTTAGGTACGAACACTGAAGCTTTCTTT
.,.,TRBJ1-2,TRBV3-1/TRBV3-2,CASSQGPRGDGYGYTF,TGTGCCAGCAGCCAAGGCCCCAGGGGAGACGGCTATGGCTACACCTTC
.,TRBD2,TRBJ2-3,TRBV5-1,CASRLGLAGADTQYF,TGCGCCAGCAGACTCGGGTTAGCGGGAGCAGATACGCAGTATTTT
.,.,TRBJ2-1,TRBV6-4,CASSDSPQAREQFF,TGTGCCAGCAGTGACTCCCCTCAGGCTCGTGAGCAGTTCTTC
.,.,TRBJ2-1,TRBV19,CASSIDGGAAYNEQFF,TGTGCCAGTAGTATAGATGGGGGCGCCGCCTACAATGAGCAGTTCTTC
.,.,TRBJ2-7,TRBV5-5,CASSLVPTQTYEQYF,TGTGCCAGCAGCTTGGTACCCACACAGACCTACGAGCAGTACTTC
.,.,TRBJ1-3,TRBV10-3,CAISESGSSGNTIYF,TGTGCCATCAGTGAGTCGGGGAGCTCTGGAAACACCATATATTTT
.,.,TRBJ1-2,TRBV27,CASSSRGPYGYTF,TGTGCCAGCAGTTCCAGGGGCCCCTATGGCTACACCTTC
.,.,TRBJ2-3,TRBV5-8,CASSLQGGDTQYF,TGTGCCAGCAGCTTACAGGGAGGAGATACGCAGTATTTT
.,TRBD2,TRBJ2-7,TRBV6-5,CASSPPTSGGYEQYF,TGTGCCAGCAGTCCACCGACTAGCGGGGGGTACGAGCAGTACTTC
.,TRBD1,TRBJ1-2,TRBV19,CASSIGTGDYGYTF,TGTGCCAGTAGTATCGGGACAGGGGACTATGGCTACACCTTC
.,.,TRBJ1-1,TRBV29-1,CSVGSEAFF,TGCAGCGTCGGTTCTGAAGCTTTCTTT
.,.,TRBJ2-3,TRBV25-1,CASSRGLQDLLPDTQYF,TGTGCCAGCAGCCGCGGGCTACAGGACCTACTACCTGATACGCAGTATTTT
.,.,TRBJ1-6,TRBV6-1,CASSEAWNSPLHF,TGTGCCAGCAGTGAAGCATGGAATTCACCCCTCCACTTT
.,.,TRBJ2-3,TRBV7-2,CASSPPGTQRADTQYF,TGTGCCAGCAGCCCTCCCGGGACCCAGAGGGCGGATACGCAGTATTTT